This T cell receptor (beta chain) was captured in a study of CXCR3-negative and CXCR3-positive naive CD8 T cells. The CDR3 loop spans 14 amino acids. The V gene's germline CDR1 is SGHDN and CDR2 FVKESK. It was by 5' RACE with UMI labels that the TRB cDNA libraries were prepared. TCRdb re-called the 5' RACE reads; one entry per CDR3 protein, DNA not given. The repertoire table contains about 130,000 distinct CDR3 sequences. This TCR was sampled from a human donor in good health. Some clones in this sample may be carry-over from other donors' samples. The chain links TRBV14 to TRBJ2-3; absent DNA, TCRdb's TRBD1 call cannot be checked. The sample consisted of naive CXCR3- CD8+ T cells from blood. Subset: CD45RO-CCR7+CD27+CD95- naive CD8+ T cells lacking CXCR3 (TNR3-). The CDR3 reads CASRLQGSPDTQYF.